This passage covers 9 T cell receptor beta chains from one sample sequenced in a study of post-analysis software for immune sequencing data (dated by TCRdb to between 2014 and 2017). On the study overall, not on this receptor specifically: Patients showed significantly higher frequencies than controls for a handful of TRBV segments, among them TRBV5-6, TRBV5-1 and TRBV20-1.

Libraries were constructed by PCR. TCRdb shows the sequencer as Illumina HiSeq 2500. To reduce PCR and sequencing biases, unique molecular identifiers were incorporated into the TCR beta cDNA libraries. The raw public reads went through TCRdb reprocessing: fastp at Q25, MiXCR clone calling, in-frame beta chains kept. Identical CDR3 proteins give one entry, which carries the most common genes and DNA. The sample table lists fewer than 850,000 distinct CDR3 sequences, about 43% of them with a count of one. The ten largest clones add up to roughly 4.4% of the sample. Their antigen targets remain unknown. Specimen: blood. The receptors shown here come from a girl aged 5-17 years with multiple sclerosis.

V gene TRBV4-3 combines with J gene TRBJ1-2; the match to TRBD1 covers 12 bases. The CDR3 is 17 amino acids. V lost 4 bases, J lost 1 base, and 7 bases stayed unmatched. Germline V lookup: CDR1 LGHNA, CDR2 YSLEER. For the CDR3, the DNA is TGCGCCAGCAGCCCAGGGACAGGGGGCGCGAATAACTATGGCTACACCTTC. Translation gives CASSPGTGGANNYGYTF.

This clonotype was observed a few times. This chain uses TRBV7-9 with TRBJ2-1; no clear D. The germline V and J ends were trimmed by 0 bases and 8 bases, with 8 bases remaining between them. The CDR3 contains 13 residues. CDR1 and CDR2 (germline): SEHNR, FQNEAQ (reference sequence). The CDR3 loop is CASSLARDDEQFF. The CDR3 DNA is TGTGCCAGCAGCTTAGCCCGCGACGATGAGCAGTTCTTC.

The CDR3 loop is CASCRDRTFVANEKLFF. CDR3 bases: TGTGCCAGCTGCCGGGACAGGACCTTTGTGGCTAATGAAAAACTGTTTTTT. V is TRBV12-3 or TRBV12-4 and J is TRBJ1-4; 8 nucleotides agree with TRBD1. This CDR3 spans 17 amino acids. The trim removed 8 bases at V and 3 bases at J, leaving 14 bases unmatched.

Turning to this clonotype: Its ends do not fully match the called genes, so a read error is possible. This rearrangement joins TRBV4-1 to TRBJ1-1, with unresolved D. The CDR3 length is 13 residues. Germline V gives CDR1 MGHRA, CDR2 YSYEKL. The CDR3 reads CVSSQNGNTEAFF. CDR3 coding DNA: TGCGTCAGCAGCCAAAACGGGAACACTGAAGCTTTCTTT.

The chain combines TRBV11-1 with TRBJ2-4, with D unclear. Judging by the DNA end, TRBJ2-7 fits better; the J call may be wrong. The germline gives CDR1 SGHAT, CDR2 FQDESV (reference sequence). CDR3 length equals 14 residues. The CDR3 loop reads CASTRGLQMGEQYF. The CDR3 nucleotides read TGTGCCAGCACCCGAGGCCTACAGATGGGCGAGCAGTACTTC.

V usage is TRBV29-1 and J usage is TRBJ2-5; TRBD2 agrees at 7 bases. The germline gives CDR1 SQVTM, CDR2 ANQGSEA. Unmatched junction bases numbered 10, after V lost 3 bases and J lost 6 bases. The CDR3 runs to 14 residues. This chain's CDR3 is CSVEGGRVGKTQYF. DNA for the CDR3: TGCAGCGTTGAGGGGGGGAGGGTAGGTAAGACCCAGTACTTC.

This clonotype was seen more than once but under ten times. The rearrangement joins TRBV10-3 to TRBJ2-3; TRBD2 is a possible D gene (6 bases). The V and J ends lost 7 bases and 3 bases respectively, with 20 bases between them. CDR1 and CDR2 (germline): ENHRY, SYGVKD. This CDR3 spans 16 amino acids. CDR3 loop: CAITQRRVGGTDTQYF. The DNA of the CDR3 is TGTGCCATCACGCAGCGCCGGGTGGGGGGTACAGATACGCAGTATTTT.

J is TRBJ2-1 and V is TRBV4-1; TRBD2 matches 7 bases. Germline CDR1 MGHRA, CDR2 YSYEKL. The CDR3 loop spans 17 amino acids. The junction had 10 bases not matched to a gene; V was cut back by 0 bases and J by 5 bases. The CDR3 bases are TGCGCCAGCAGCCAAGATTCAGCCCCACTAGCGAACAATGAGCAGTTCTTC. Its translation: CASSQDSAPLANNEQFF.

This clonotype has only a few counts. The V and J genes are TRBV6-5 and TRBJ2-4, with D possibly being TRBD1 (5 bases). Trimming left V 0 bases short and J 1 base short, with 10 bases between. This CDR3 has 16 amino acids. Per germline, CDR1 MNHEY and CDR2 SVGAGI. CDR3 in amino acids: CASSYSGEGAKNIQYF. The CDR3 nucleotides are TGTGCCAGCAGTTACTCAGGGGAAGGGGCCAAAAACATTCAGTACTTC.